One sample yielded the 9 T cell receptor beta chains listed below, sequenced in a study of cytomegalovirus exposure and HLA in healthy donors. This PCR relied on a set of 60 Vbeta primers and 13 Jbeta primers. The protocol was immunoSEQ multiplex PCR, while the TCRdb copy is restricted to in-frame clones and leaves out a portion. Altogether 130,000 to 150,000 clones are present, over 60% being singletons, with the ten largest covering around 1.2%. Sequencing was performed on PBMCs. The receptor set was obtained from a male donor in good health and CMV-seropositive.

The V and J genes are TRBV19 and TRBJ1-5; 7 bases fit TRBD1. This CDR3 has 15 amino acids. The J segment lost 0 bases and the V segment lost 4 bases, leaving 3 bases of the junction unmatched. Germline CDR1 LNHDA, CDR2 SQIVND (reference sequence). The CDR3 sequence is CASSRTGDSNQPQHF. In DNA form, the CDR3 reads TGTGCCAGTAGTAGGACAGGAGATAGCAATCAGCCCCAGCATTTT.

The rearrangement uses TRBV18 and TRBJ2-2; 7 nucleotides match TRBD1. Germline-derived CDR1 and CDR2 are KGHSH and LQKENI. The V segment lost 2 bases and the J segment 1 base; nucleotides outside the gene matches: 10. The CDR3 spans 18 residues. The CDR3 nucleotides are TGTGCCAGCTCACCAACTTATCTAGGGGGCGAGAACACCGGGGAGCTGTTTTTT. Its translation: CASSPTYLGGENTGELFF.

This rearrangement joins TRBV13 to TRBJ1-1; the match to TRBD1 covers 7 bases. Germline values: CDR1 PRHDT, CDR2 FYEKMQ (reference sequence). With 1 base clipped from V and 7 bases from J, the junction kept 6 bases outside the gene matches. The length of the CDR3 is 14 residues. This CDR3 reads CASSLAGQASEAFF. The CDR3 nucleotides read TGTGCCAGCAGCTTAGCCGGACAGGCGAGTGAAGCTTTCTTT.

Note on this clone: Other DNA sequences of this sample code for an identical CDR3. CDR3 residues: CASSYRGRETQYF. In DNA form, the CDR3 reads TGTGCCAGCAGTTATAGGGGGCGAGAGACCCAGTACTTC. V and J are TRBV27 and TRBJ2-5; 7 nucleotides agree with TRBD1. V trimming: 4 bases; J trimming: 4 bases; junction bases outside the gene matches: 3. The V gene's germline CDR1 is MNHEY and CDR2 SMNVEV (reference sequence). The CDR3 consists of 13 residues.

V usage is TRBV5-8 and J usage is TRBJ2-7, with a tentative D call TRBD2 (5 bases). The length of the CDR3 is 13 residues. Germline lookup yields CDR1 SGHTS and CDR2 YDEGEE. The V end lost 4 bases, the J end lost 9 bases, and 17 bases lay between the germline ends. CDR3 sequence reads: CASSRGPSRGQYF. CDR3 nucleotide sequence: TGTGCCAGCAGCCGTGGGCCTAGCCGCGGGCAGTACTTC.

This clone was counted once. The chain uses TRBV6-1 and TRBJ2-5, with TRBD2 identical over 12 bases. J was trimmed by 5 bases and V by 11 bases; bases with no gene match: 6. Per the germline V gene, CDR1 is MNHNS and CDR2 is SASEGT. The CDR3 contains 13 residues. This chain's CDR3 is CAGGLAGMETQYF. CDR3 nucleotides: TGTGCCGGCGGACTAGCGGGGATGGAGACCCAGTACTTC.

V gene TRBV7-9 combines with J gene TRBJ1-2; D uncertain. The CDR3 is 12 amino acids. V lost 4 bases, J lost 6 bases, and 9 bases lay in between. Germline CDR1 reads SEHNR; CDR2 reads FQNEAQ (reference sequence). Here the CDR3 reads CASSSEPHGYTF. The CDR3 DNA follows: TGTGCCAGCAGCTCGGAGCCTCATGGCTACACCTTC. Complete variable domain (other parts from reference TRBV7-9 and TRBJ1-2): DTGVSQNPRHKITKRGQNVTFRCDPISEHNRLYWYRQTLGQGPEFLTYFQNEAQLEKSRLLSDRFSAERPKGSFSTLEIQRTEQGDSAMYLCASSSEPHGYTFGSGTRLTVV.

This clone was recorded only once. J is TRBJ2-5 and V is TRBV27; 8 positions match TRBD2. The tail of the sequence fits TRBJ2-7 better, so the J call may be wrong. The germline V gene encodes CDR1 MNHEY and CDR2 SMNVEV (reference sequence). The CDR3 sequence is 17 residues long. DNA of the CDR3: TGTGCCAGCAGTTTATCGGCCCCCGGGAGGGGAACCTACGAGCAGTACTTC. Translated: CASSLSAPGRGTYEQYF.

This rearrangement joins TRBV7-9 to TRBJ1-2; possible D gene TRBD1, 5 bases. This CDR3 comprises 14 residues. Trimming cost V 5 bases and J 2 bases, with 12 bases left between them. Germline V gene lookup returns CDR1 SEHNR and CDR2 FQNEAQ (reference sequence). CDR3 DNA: TGTGCCAGCAGCCCCCCGGGGGGAAACTATGGCTACACCTTC. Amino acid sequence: CASSPPGGNYGYTF.